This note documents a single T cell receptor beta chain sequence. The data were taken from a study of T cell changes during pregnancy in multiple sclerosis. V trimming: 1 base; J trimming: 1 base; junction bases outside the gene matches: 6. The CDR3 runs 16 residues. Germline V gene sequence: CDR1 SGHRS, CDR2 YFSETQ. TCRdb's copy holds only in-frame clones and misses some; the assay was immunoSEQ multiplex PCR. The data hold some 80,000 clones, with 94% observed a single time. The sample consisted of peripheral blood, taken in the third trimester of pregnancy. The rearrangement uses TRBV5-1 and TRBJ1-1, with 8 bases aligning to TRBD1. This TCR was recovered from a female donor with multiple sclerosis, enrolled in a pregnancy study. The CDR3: CASSLHQGAWNTEAFF. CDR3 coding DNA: TGCGCCAGCAGCTTGCACCAGGGGGCTTGGAACACTGAAGCTTTCTTT.